This TCR beta chain appears in the sequencing data of a study of long-term antiretroviral therapy in people with HIV. immunoSEQ v3.0 was run at survey level. Sequencing aimed to cover about 40,000-55,000 T-cell genomes per sample. Assay: immunoSEQ multiplex PCR; the TCRdb copy retains only in-frame clones and omits some. The profile shows about 18,000 clones, roughly 96% of them singletons. General observations from the study: Relative to control repertoires, HIV repertoires exhibited narrower CDR3 length ranges. With ART, diversity went up but was still lower than in transplant donor controls. Those clones which expanded before ART made up the dominant part of the repertoire at all time points.

The CDR3 is 17 residues long. Deletions cut 6 bases from V and 2 bases from J, with 23 bases between. Germline CDR1 is SGDLS and CDR2 is YYNGEE. A remark on this clone: The antigen remains undetermined.

The genes are TRBV9 and TRBJ2-5, with D tentatively TRBD1 or TRBD2 (6 bases each). The sequence was obtained from a man aged 25-45 years with HIV. The starting material was unsorted PBMCs, obtained more than 10 years after starting antiretroviral therapy. Written as DNA, the CDR3 is TGTGCCAGCACAGCCTCGGGGGCGCCCGGATTACAAGAGACCCAGTACTTC. This codes for CASTASGAPGLQETQYF.